This TCR beta chain was retrieved from a study of metastatic and nonmetastatic thyroid tumors. TCRdb re-called the PCR reads with MiXCR. The sample contains 5,000 to 7,500 clones, about 16% of which appear only once. A note on this clone: At one boundary the junction diverges from the germline segment, which might be a read error.

This CDR3 spans 17 amino acids. Germline V gives CDR1 SGHDT, CDR2 YYEEEE. No patient received treatment before thyroid surgery. This TCR was recovered from a male donor with papillary thyroid cancer or a benign thyroid nodule (not recorded which). Some clones in this sample may be carry-over from other donors' samples. Sample: tumor tissue. The V and J genes are TRBV5-6 and TRBJ2-1, with D perhaps TRBD2 (5 bases). The CDR3 DNA reads as TGTGTCAGCAGCTTTCCGCTCCGGGAAAGCTCCTACAATGAGCAGTTCTTC. Protein product: CVSSFPLRESSYNEQFF.